Listed here are 15 T cell receptor beta chains from one sample, sequenced in a study of blood T cell repertoires in COVID-19. Only in-frame clones appear in the TCRdb table, and some are missing; sequencing was by immunoSEQ multiplex PCR. The repertoire consists of fewer than 250,000 clones, with about four fifths occurring once and the leading ten covering about 2%. The sequenced sample was PBMCs or T cells enriched from blood (not recorded which). Receptors originate from a man aged 60-69 years who had recovered from COVID-19.

This clone was seen only a few times. This chain joins TRBV5-1 and TRBJ2-2, with 9 bases aligning to TRBD1. V trimming: 4 bases; J trimming: 7 bases; junction bases outside the gene matches: 5. From germline, CDR1 is SGHRS and CDR2 YFSETQ. CDR3 length: 14 amino acids. The CDR3 sequence: CASSKGQGNGELFF. The CDR3 DNA sequence: TGCGCCAGCAGCAAAGGACAGGGGAACGGGGAGCTGTTTTTT. The variable domain in full, with the rest retrieved from reference TRBV5-1 and TRBJ2-2, is KAGVTQTPRYLIKTRGQQVTLSCSPISGHRSVSWYQQTPGQGLQFLFEYFSETQRNKGNFPGRFSGRQFSNSRSEMNVSTLELGDSALYLCASSKGQGNGELFFGEGSRLTVL.

This chain joins TRBV9 and TRBJ1-3, with TRBD1 matching over 7 bases. Trimming cost V 4 bases and J 2 bases; bases outside gene matches: 3. Germline-derived CDR1 and CDR2 are SGDLS and YYNGEE. The CDR3 covers 14 residues. The CDR3 here is CASSLGQAGNTIYF. In DNA, the CDR3 is TGTGCCAGCAGCTTAGGACAGGCTGGAAACACCATATATTTT.

This chain links TRBV19 with TRBJ1-5; a weak D match, TRBD1 (6 bases). The CDR3 covers 14 residues. Germline V gene data show CDR1 as LNHDA and CDR2 as SQIVND (reference sequence). Trimming shortened V by 5 bases and J by 4 bases, and 12 bases separated the two germline ends. CDR3 region: CASSGSTGNQPQHF. For the CDR3, the DNA is TGTGCCAGTAGTGGTTCGACAGGAAATCAGCCCCAGCATTTT.

The chain links TRBV7-8 to TRBJ2-7; 8 bases fit TRBD2. Germline V gives CDR1 SGHVS, CDR2 FQNEAQ. The CDR3 loop spans 15 amino acids. The trim removed 2 bases at V and 4 bases at J, leaving 7 bases unmatched. The CDR3 nucleotides read TGTGCCAGCAGCTTAACCGGGACTAGGGGATACGAGCAGTACTTC. Residues: CASSLTGTRGYEQYF.

V gene TRBV9 combines with J gene TRBJ1-3; a possible D gene is TRBD1 (6 bases). With 3 bases removed from V and 0 bases from J, the gap between germline ends came to 10 bases. The germline CDR1 and CDR2 sequences are SGDLS and YYNGEE. This CDR3 is 15 amino acids long. CDR3 sequence (DNA): TGTGCCAGCAGCGGGACAGCGACCTCTGGAAACACCATATATTTT. Its translation is CASSGTATSGNTIYF.

This clone showed up just a few times. This chain connects TRBV30 to TRBJ1-4; D not certain. CDR1 is GTSNPN, CDR2 SVGIG, per germline (reference sequence). Trimming pared 1 base from V and 14 bases from J, leaving 20 bases between. The CDR3 totals 14 residues. The CDR3 protein is CAWSAGGRSFGLFF. CDR3 DNA: TGTGCCTGGAGTGCAGGAGGACGGTCTTTTGGGCTGTTTTTT. Variable domain in full (rest from reference TRBV30 and TRBJ1-4): SQTIHQWPATLVQPVGSPLSLECTVEGTSNPNLYWYRQAAGRGLQLLFYSVGIGQISSEVPQNLSASRPQDRQFILSSKKLLLSDSGFYLCAWSAGGRSFGLFFGSGTQLSVL.

This clone was seen once. The V gene is TRBV20-1, the J gene TRBJ1-1; weak D call: TRBD1 (5 bases). CDR3 length: 15 residues. The ends were cut back, 3 bases at V and 3 bases at J, with 17 bases in the middle. Germline V CDR1 and CDR2: DFQATT, SNEGSKA (reference sequence). The CDR3 reads CSASRQGVGYTEAFF. Here the CDR3 DNA reads TGCAGTGCTAGTCGGCAAGGGGTGGGGTACACTGAAGCTTTCTTT.

J is TRBJ1-2 and V is TRBV7-9; 9 bases are shared with TRBD1. This CDR3 contains 13 residues. CDR1 is SEHNR, CDR2 FQNEAQ, per germline (reference sequence). Unmatched junction bases numbered 3, after V lost 5 bases and J lost 5 bases. The CDR3 sequence: CASSGDRDYGYTF. The DNA for the CDR3 is TGTGCCAGCAGCGGGGACAGGGATTATGGCTACACCTTC.

Only one count was recorded for this clone. V gene TRBV4-3 combines with J gene TRBJ1-5, with D perhaps matching TRBD1 (5 bases). Germline values: CDR1 LGHNA, CDR2 YSLEER. The CDR3 is made up of 15 amino acids. The V end was cut by 0 bases, the J end by 7 bases, with 13 bases between. CDR3 nucleotides: TGCGCCAGCAGCCAAGAAGGGGCTGTAAGGCAGCCCCAGCATTTT. Its translation is CASSQEGAVRQPQHF.

This clone turned up a few times. The genes are TRBV18 and TRBJ1-5; tentative D call: TRBD1 (5 bases). The CDR3 has 15 residues. Germline CDR1 is KGHSH and CDR2 is LQKENI. The V and J ends lost 3 bases and 2 bases respectively, with 11 bases between them. The CDR3 DNA follows: TGTGCCAGCTCACCCTCAGGAGGGGGCAATCAGCCCCAGCATTTT. Translating it yields CASSPSGGGNQPQHF.

The chain carries TRBV7-8 and TRBJ2-3; 12 bases line up with TRBD1. The ends lost 1 base at V and 6 bases at J; junction bases unmatched: 5. The germline V gene has CDR1 SGHVS and CDR2 FQNEAQ. The CDR3 length is 16 residues. The CDR3 here is CASSLEGTGGVDTQYF. CDR3 DNA sequence: TGTGCCAGCAGCTTAGAAGGGACAGGGGGCGTGGATACGCAGTATTTT.

The chain is built from TRBV29-1 and TRBJ2-7, with D hard to call. The CDR3 length is 12 residues. V was cut by 4 bases and J by 3 bases, with 10 bases left in between. Germline loops: CDR1 SQVTM, CDR2 ANQGSEA. The CDR3 is CSVVAEDYEQYF. Here the CDR3 DNA reads TGCAGCGTTGTGGCAGAGGACTACGAGCAGTACTTC.

This clone has more than one count but fewer than ten. This rearrangement joins TRBV15 to TRBJ1-4; 8 nucleotides line up with TRBD1. This CDR3 region has 15 residues. Germline V gene data show CDR1 as LNHNV and CDR2 as YYDKDF (reference sequence). With 1 base clipped from V and 8 bases from J, the junction kept 6 bases outside the gene matches. The CDR3 DNA reads as TGTGCCACCAGCAGAGCCGGGACAGGACAAGAAAAACTGTTTTTT. Translated, it gives CATSRAGTGQEKLFF.

The rearrangement uses TRBV25-1 and TRBJ1-1, with TRBD1 matching over 8 bases. Germline loops: CDR1 MGHDK, CDR2 SYGVNS. With 6 bases clipped from V and 4 bases from J, the junction kept 4 bases outside the gene matches. The length of the CDR3 is 13 residues. Written as DNA, the CDR3 is TGTGCCAGCAGGGACAGGGTAGGCACTGAAGCTTTCTTT. As protein: CASRDRVGTEAFF.

This clone was seen only a few times. The chain employs TRBV7-9 and TRBJ2-7; no definite D call. Trimming cost V 7 bases and J 3 bases, with 7 bases left between them. The CDR3 extends over 11 amino acids. In germline, CDR1 is SEHNR, CDR2 FQNEAQ (reference sequence). CDR3 bases: TGTGCCAGCACGCCAGACTACGAGCAGTACTTC. Translation gives CASTPDYEQYF.